This T cell receptor beta chain was sequenced during a study of beta chain features in type 1 diabetes. The study, taken as a whole, reports: All four CD4+ subsets of Type 1 diabetes patients contained TCRB CDR3s that were moderately but significantly shorter.

This clone appeared a few times. Its target is not known. Purity exceeded 95% in all sorted populations. The entirety of the isolated RNA underwent reverse transcription, so expressed TCRB transcripts were sequenced. The table came from immunoSEQ multiplex PCR; TCRdb's copy has only in-frame clones and leaves some out. The repertoire holds under 55,000 clones, with less than 55% as singletons. CDR3 length: 14 residues. V lost 5 bases, J lost 2 bases, and 12 bases lay in between. The V gene's germline CDR1 is MNHEY and CDR2 SMNVEV (reference sequence). The material sequenced was Tregs from blood. The sequence came from a man aged 30-40 years with type 1 diabetes. This sequence joins TRBV27 and TRBJ1-1, with a possible D match to TRBD1 (6 bases). CDR3 residues: CASSIQGSNTEAFF. CDR3 DNA sequence: TGTGCCAGCAGTATACAGGGATCCAACACTGAAGCTTTCTTT.